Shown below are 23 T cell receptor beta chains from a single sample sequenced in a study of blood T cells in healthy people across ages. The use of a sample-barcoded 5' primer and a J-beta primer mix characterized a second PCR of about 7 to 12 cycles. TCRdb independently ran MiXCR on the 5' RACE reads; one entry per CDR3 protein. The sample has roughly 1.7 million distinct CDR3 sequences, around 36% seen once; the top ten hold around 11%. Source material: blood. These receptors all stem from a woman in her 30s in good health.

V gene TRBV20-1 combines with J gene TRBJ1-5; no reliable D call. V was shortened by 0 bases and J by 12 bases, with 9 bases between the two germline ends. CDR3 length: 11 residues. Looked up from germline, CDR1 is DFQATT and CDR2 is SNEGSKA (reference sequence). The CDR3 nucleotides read TGCAGTGCTAGAGACCACCCGGACCAGCATTTT. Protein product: CSARDHPDQHF.

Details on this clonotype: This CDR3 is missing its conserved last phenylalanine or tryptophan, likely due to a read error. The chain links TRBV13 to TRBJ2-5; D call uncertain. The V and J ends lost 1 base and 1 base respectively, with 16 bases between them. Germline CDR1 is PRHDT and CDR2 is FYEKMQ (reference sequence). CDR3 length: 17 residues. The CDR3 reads CASSLEGYTTGQETQYL. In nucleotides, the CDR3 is TGTGCCAGCAGCTTAGAGGGATACACCACGGGCCAAGAGACCCAGTACCTC.

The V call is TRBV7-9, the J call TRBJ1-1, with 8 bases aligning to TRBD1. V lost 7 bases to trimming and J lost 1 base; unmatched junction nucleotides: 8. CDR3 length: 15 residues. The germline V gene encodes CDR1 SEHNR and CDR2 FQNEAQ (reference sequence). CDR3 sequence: CASTPGQGGNTEAFF. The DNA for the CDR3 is TGTGCCAGCACACCCGGACAGGGAGGGAACACTGAAGCTTTCTTT.

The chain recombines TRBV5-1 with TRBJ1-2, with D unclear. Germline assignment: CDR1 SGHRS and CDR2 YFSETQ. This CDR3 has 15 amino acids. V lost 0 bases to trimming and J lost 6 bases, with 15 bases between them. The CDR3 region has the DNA TGCGCCAGCAGCTTGGAACAGCCTAAGATCCATGGCTACACCTTC. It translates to CASSLEQPKIHGYTF.

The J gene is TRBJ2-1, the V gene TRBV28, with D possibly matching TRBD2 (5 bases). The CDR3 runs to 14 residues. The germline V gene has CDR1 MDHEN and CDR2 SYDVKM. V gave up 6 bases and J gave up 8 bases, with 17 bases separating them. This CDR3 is CASSETEGWYEQFF. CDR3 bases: TGTGCCAGCAGCGAAACAGAGGGTTGGTATGAGCAGTTCTTC.

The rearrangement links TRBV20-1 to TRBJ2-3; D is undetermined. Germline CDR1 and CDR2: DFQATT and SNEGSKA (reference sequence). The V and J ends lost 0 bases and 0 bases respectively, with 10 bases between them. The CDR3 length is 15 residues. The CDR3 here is CSAREPRESTDTQYF. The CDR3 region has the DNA TGCAGTGCTAGAGAACCTAGAGAGAGCACAGATACGCAGTATTTT.

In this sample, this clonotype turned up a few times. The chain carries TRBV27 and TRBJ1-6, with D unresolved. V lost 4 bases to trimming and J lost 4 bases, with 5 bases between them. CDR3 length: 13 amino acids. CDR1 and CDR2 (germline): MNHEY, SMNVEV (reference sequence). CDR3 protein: CASSYGYNSPLHF. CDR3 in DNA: TGTGCCAGCAGTTATGGGTATAATTCACCCCTCCACTTT.

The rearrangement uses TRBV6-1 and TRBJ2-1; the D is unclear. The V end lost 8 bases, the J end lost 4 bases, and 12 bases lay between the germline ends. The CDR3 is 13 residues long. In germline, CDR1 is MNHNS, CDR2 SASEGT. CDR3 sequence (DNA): TGTGCCAGCTCCGGCTACCGTTACAATGAGCAGTTCTTC. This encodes CASSGYRYNEQFF.

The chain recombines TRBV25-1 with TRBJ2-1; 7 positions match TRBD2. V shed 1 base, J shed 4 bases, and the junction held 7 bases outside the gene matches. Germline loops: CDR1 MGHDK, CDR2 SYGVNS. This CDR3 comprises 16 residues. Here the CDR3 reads CASSEWEGSGYNEQFF. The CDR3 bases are TGTGCCAGCAGTGAATGGGAGGGGAGTGGTTACAATGAGCAGTTCTTC.

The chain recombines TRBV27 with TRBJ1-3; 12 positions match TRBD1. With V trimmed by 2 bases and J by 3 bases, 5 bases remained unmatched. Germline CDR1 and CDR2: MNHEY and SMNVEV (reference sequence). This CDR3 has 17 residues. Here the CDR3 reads CASSLRWDRGRGNTIYF. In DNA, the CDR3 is TGTGCCAGCAGTTTACGGTGGGACAGGGGGCGTGGAAACACCATATATTTT.

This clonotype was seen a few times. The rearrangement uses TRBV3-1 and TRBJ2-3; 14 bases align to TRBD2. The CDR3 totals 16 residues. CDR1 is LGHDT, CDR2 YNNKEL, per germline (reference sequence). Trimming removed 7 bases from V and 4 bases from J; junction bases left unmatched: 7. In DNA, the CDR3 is TGTGCCAGCACCGGGACTAGCGGGAGAATCGCAGATACGCAGTATTTT. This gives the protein CASTGTSGRIADTQYF.

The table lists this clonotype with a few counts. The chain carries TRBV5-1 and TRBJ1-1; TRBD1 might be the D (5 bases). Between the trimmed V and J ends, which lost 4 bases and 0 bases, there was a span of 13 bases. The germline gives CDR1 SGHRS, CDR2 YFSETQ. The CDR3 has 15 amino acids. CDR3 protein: CASSPGGDMNTEAFF. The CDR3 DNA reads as TGCGCCAGCAGCCCGGGAGGGGATATGAACACTGAAGCTTTCTTT.

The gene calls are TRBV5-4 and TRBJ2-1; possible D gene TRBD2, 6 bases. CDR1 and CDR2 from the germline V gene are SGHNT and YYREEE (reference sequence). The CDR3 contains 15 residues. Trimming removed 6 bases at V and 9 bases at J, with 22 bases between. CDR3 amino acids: CASTQSGLERREQFF. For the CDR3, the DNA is TGTGCCAGCACCCAAAGCGGGCTAGAAAGACGTGAGCAGTTCTTC.

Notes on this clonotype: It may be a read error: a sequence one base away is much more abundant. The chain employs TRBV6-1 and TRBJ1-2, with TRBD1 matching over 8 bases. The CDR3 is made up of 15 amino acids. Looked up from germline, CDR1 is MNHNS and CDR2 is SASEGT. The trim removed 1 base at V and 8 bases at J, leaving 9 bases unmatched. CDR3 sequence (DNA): TGTGCCAGCAGTGAAGGAGAGACAGGGGTTTGGGGCTACACCTTC. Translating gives CASSEGETGVWGYTF.

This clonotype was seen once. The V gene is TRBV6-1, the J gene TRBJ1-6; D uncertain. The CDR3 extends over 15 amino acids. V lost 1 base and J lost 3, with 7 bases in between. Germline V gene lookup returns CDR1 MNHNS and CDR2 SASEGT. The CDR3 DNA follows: TGTGCCAGCAGTGAAGGAGCACTCTATAATTCACCCCTCCACTTT. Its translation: CASSEGALYNSPLHF.

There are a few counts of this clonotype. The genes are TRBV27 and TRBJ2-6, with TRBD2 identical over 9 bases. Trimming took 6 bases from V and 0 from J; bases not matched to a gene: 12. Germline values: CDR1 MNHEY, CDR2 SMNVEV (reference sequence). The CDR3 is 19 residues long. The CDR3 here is CASSLSATSGYSGANVLTF. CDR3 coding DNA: TGTGCCAGCAGCCTCAGCGCGACTAGCGGCTACTCTGGGGCCAACGTCCTGACTTTC.

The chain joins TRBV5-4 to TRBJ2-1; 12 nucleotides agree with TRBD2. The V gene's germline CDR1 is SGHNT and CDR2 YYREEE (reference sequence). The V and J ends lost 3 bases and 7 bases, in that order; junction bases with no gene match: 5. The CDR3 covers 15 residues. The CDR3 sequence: CASSSSGRAVNEQFF. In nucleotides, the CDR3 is TGTGCCAGCAGCTCTAGCGGGAGGGCCGTAAATGAGCAGTTCTTC.

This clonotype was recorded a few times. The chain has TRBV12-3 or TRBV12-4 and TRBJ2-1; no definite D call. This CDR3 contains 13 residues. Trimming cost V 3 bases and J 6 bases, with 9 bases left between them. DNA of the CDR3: TGTGCCAGCAGTTTGGACCTAACCAATGAGCAGTTCTTC. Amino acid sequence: CASSLDLTNEQFF.

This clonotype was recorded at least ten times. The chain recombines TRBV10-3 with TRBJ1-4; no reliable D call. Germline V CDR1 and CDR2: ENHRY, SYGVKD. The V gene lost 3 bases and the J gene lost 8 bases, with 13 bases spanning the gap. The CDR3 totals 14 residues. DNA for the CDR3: TGTGCCATCAGTGAACGAAGGGTAGGGGAAAAACTGTTTTTT. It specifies CAISERRVGEKLFF.

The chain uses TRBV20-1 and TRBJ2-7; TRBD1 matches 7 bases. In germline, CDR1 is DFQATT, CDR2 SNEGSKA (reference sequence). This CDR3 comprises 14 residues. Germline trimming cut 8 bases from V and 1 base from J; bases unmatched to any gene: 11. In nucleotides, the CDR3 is TGCAGTCTTGAGAGGGGGCCGAGGTCCTACGAGCAGTACTTC. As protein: CSLERGPRSYEQYF.

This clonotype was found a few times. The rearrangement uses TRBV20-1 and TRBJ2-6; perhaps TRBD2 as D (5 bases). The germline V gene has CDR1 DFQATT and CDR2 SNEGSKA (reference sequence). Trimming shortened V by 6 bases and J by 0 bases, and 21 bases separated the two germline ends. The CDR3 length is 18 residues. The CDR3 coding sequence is TGCAGTGCCCAGTTCCTACCGAGCCGGGGCTCTGGGGCCAACGTCCTGACTTTC. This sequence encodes CSAQFLPSRGSGANVLTF.

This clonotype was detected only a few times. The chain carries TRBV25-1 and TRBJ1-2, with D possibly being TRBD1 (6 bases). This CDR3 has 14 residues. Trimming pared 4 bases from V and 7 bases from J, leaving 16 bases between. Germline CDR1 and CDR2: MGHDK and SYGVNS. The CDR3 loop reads CASSGVTGYSGYTF. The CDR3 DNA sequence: TGTGCCAGCAGTGGCGTAACAGGGTATTCTGGCTACACCTTC.

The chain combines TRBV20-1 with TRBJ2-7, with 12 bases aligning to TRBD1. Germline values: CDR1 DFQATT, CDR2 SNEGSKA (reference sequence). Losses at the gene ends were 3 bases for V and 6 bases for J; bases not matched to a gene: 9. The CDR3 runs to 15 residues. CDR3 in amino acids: CSARPPGQGASEQYF. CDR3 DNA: TGCAGTGCTAGGCCCCCGGGACAGGGGGCTAGCGAGCAGTACTTC.